This T cell receptor (beta chain) was found in a study of control samples from healthy donors and cancer patients. CDR1 is MDHEN, CDR2 SYDVKM, per germline. Between the trimmed V and J ends, which lost 2 bases and 6 bases, there was a span of 17 bases. This CDR3 comprises 15 residues. The table came from immunoSEQ multiplex PCR; TCRdb's copy has only in-frame clones and leaves some out. The data contain around 110,000 clones, 85% to 90% of them seen just once; the ten biggest clones take up 1.1%. This TCR derives from a woman aged 45 to 65 with colorectal cancer. Sequenced sample: PBMCs. This chain links TRBV28 with TRBJ2-7, with no clear D. The CDR3 coding sequence is TGTGCCAGCAGTTTAGTGGGCCCCCCTATGGGCGAGCAGTACTTC. Translated: CASSLVGPPMGEQYF.